This entry features one T cell receptor beta chain sequence. The junction had 3 bases not matched to a gene; V was cut back by 4 bases and J by 3 bases. Per germline, CDR1 SGHVS and CDR2 FNYEAQ. CDR3 length: 16 amino acids. This sample was taken from a study of blood T cell repertoires in COVID-19. Assay: immunoSEQ multiplex PCR; the TCRdb copy retains only in-frame clones and omits some. Of about 50,000 clones detected, about 90% appear once; the ten largest clones hold about a sixth. Material for sequencing was peripheral blood. The TCR sequence derives from a human donor with active COVID-19. The donor label of this sample is uncertain. The V gene is TRBV7-6, the J gene TRBJ2-3; 14 bases match TRBD2. CDR3 loop: CASSSTSGGGTDTQYF. CDR3 DNA sequence: TGTGCCAGCAGCTCGACTAGCGGGGGGGGAACAGATACGCAGTATTTT.